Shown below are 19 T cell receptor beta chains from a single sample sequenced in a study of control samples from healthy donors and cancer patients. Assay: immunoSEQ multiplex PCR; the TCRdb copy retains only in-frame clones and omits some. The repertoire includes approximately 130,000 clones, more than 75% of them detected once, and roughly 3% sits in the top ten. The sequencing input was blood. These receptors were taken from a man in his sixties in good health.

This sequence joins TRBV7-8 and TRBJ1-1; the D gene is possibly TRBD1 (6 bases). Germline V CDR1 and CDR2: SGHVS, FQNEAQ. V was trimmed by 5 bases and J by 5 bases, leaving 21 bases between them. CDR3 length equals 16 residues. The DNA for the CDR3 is TGTGCCAGCAGCCCACAGGGAGTAAATGTTTTGACTGAAGCTTTCTTT. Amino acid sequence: CASSPQGVNVLTEAFF. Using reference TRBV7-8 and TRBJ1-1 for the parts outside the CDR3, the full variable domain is GAGVSQSPRYKVAKRGQDVALRCDPISGHVSLFWYQQALGQGPEFLTYFQNEAQLDKSGLPSDRFFAERPEGSVSTLKIQRTQQEDSAVYLCASSPQGVNVLTEAFFGQGTRLTVV.

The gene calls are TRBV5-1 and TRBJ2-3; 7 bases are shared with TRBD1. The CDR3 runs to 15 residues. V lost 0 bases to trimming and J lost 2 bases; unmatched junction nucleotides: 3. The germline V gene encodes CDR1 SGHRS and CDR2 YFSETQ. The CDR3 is CASSLGQGPTDTQYF. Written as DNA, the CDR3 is TGCGCCAGCAGCTTGGGACAGGGACCCACAGATACGCAGTATTTT.

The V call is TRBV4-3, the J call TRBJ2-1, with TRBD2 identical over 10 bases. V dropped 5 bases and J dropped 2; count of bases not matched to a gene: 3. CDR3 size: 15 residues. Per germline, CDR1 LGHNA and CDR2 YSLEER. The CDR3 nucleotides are TGCGCCAGCAGCTTTAGCGGGGGGACCTACAATGAGCAGTTCTTC. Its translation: CASSFSGGTYNEQFF.

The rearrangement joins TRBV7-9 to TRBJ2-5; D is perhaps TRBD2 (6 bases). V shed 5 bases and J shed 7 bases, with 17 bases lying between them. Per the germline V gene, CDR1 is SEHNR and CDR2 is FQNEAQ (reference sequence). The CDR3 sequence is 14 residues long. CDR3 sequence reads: CASSPSGTAGTQYF. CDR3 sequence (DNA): TGTGCCAGCAGCCCTTCCGGAACAGCGGGGACCCAGTACTTC.

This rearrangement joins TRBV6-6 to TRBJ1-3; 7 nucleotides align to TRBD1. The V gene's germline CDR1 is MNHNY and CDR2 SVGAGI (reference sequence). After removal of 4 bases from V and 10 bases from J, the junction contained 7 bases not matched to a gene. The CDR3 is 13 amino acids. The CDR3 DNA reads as TGTGCCAGCAGTTGGGACAGCATAAGAACCATATATTTT. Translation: CASSWDSIRTIYF.

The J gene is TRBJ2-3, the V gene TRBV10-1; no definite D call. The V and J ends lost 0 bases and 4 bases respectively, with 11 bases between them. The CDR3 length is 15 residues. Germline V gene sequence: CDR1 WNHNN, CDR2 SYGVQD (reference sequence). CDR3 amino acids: CASSESGSAPDTQYF. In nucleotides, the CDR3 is TGCGCCAGCAGTGAGTCGGGGTCTGCGCCAGATACGCAGTATTTT.

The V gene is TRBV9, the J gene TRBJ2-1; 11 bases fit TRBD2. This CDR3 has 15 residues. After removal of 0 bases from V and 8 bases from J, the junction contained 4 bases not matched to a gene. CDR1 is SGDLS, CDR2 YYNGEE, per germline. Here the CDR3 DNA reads TGTGCCAGCAGCGTAGCGGGACTAGCGGCTGATGAGCAGTTCTTC. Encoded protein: CASSVAGLAADEQFF.

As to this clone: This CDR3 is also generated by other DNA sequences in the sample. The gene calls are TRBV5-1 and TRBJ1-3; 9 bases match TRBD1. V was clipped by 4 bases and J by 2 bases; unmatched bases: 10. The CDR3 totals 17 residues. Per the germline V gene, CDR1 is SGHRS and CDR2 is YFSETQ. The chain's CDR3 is CASSPISGQGTGNTIYF. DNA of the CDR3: TGCGCCAGCAGCCCTATTTCAGGACAGGGGACTGGAAACACCATATATTTT.

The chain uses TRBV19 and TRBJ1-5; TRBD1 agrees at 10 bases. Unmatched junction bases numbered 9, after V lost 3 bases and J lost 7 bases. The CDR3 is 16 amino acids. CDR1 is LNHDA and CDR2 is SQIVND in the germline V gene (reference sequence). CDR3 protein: CASSISDRGRWQPQHF. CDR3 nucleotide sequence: TGTGCCAGTAGTATTTCCGACAGGGGGCGGTGGCAGCCCCAGCATTTT.

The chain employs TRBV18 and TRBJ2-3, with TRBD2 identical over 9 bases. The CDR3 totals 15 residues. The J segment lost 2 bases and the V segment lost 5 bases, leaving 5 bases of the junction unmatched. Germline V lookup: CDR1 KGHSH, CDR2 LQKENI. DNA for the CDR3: TGTGCCAGCTCATCTAGCGGGGTAGACACAGATACGCAGTATTTT. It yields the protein CASSSSGVDTDTQYF.

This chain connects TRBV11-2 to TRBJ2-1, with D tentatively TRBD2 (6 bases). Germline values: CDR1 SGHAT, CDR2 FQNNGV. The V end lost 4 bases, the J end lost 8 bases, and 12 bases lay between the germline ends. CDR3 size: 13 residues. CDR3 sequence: CASSSPGGDEQFF. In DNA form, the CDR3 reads TGTGCCAGCAGCTCCCCCGGGGGTGATGAGCAGTTCTTC. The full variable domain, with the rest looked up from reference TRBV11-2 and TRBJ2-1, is EAGVAQSPRYKIIEKRQSVAFWCNPISGHATLYWYQQILGQGPKLLIQFQNNGVVDDSQLPKDRFSAERLKGVDSTLKIQPAKLEDSAVYLCASSSPGGDEQFFGPGTRLTVL.

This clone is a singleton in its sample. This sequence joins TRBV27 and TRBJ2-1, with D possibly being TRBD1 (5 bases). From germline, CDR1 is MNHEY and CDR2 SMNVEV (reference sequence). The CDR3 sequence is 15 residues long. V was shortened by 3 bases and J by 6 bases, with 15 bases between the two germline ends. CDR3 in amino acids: CASSFVGRTPNEQFF. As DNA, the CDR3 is TGTGCCAGCAGTTTTGTGGGGCGGACCCCCAATGAGCAGTTCTTC.

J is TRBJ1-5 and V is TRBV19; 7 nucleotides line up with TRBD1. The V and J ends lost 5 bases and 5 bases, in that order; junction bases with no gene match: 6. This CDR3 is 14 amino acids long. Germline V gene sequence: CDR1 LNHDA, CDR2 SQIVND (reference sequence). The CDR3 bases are TGTGCCAGTAGTTCACGACAGGGTTATCAGCCCCAGCATTTT. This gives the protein CASSSRQGYQPQHF.

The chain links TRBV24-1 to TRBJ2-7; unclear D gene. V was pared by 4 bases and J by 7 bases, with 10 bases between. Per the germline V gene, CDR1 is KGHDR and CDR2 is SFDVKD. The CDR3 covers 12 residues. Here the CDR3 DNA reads TGTGCCACCAGTGACTTCGGACGGGAGCAGTACTTC. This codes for CATSDFGREQYF.

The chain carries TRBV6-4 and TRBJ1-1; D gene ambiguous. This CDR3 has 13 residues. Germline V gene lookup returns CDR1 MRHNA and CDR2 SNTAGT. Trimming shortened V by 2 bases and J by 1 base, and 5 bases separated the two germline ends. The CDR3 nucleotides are TGTGCCAGCAGTGACATCACGAACACTGAAGCTTTCTTT. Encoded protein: CASSDITNTEAFF.

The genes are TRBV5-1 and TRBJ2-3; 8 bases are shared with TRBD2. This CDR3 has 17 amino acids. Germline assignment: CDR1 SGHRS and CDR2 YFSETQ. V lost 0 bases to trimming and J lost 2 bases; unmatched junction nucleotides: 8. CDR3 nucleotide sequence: TGCGCCAGCAGCTTGGGTAGGGCGGGGGGAAACACAGATACGCAGTATTTT. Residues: CASSLGRAGGNTDTQYF.

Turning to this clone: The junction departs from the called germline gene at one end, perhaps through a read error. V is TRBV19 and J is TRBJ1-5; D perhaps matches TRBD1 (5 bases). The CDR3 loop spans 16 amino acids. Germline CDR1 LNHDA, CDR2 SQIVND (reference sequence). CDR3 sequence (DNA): TGTGCCACCTCCGGGGCAGGGACGGTAAGCAGTCAGCCCCAGCATTTT. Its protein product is CATSGAGTVSSQPQHF.

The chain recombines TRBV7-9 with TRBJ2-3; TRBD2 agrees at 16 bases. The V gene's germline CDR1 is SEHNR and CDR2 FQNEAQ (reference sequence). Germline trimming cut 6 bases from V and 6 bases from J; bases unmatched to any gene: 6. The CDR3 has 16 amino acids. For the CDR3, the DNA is TGTGCCAGCAGGACCGGGACTAGCGGGGGGGCGGATACGCAGTATTTT. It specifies CASRTGTSGGADTQYF.

The CDR3 DNA sequence: TGTGCCAGCAGCAAATCCCCGGGAGGGGGGGAGCTGTTTTTT. As protein: CASSKSPGGGELFF. J is TRBJ2-2 and V is TRBV21-1; TRBD2, as called in the table, went unchecked against the DNA. TRBV21-1 is a listed pseudogene. CDR3 length: 14 amino acids.